The sample holds many counts of the clone carrying this TCR beta chain. What it binds is not known. Germline CDR1 reads SGHAT; CDR2 reads FQNNGV. The V and J ends lost 1 base and 4 bases respectively, with 6 bases between them. The CDR3 runs to 13 residues. The entry originates in a study of quantifying T cell responses using KT2 cells. The overall study: RNA was reverse transcribed with TCR alpha and beta constant-region primers. The T4 ligation step was estimated to exceed 9% efficiency under optimum conditions. Study observations and caveats: At about one KT2 cell per 100,000 PBMC, KT2 sequences were still detected.

Each cDNA got a UMI-containing oligo ligated at its 3' end. First-round PCR used roughly 4 cycles and beta primers RC1.1 and RC1.2 covering TRBC1 and TRBC2. TCRdb ran MiXCR on the UMI-ligation and nested PCR reads and lists one entry per CDR3 protein. This sample has tens of thousands of distinct CDR3 sequences, with around 10% found just once. Unfractionated PBMC were spiked with known numbers of KT2 clone cells. Fixed numbers of PBMC received varying amounts of KT2 cells. V is TRBV11-2 and J is TRBJ2-3; D is uncertain. This TCR was sampled from a human donor. Sequenced input: PBMCs spiked with cells of the T cell clone KT2. As DNA, the CDR3 is TGTGCCAGCAGCTTAGTTGCGCCAGATACGCAGTATTTT. Its protein is CASSLVAPDTQYF.